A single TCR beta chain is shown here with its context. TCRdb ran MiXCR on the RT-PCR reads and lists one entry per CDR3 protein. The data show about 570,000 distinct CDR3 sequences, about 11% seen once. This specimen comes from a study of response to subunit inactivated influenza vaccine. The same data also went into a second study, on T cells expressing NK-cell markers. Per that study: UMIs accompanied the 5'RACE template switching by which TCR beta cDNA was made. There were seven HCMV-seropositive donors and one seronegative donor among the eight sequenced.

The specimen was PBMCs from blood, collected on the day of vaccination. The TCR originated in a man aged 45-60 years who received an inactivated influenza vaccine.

The CDR3 DNA sequence: TGCAGTGCCTGGGACTACGAGCAGTACTTC. This gives the protein CSAWDYEQYF. This chain joins TRBV20-1 and TRBJ2-7; no clear D gene. V lost 6 bases, J lost 3 bases, and 6 bases lay in between. The germline CDR1 and CDR2 sequences are DFQATT and SNEGSKA (reference sequence). This CDR3 region has 10 residues.